Described below is a single TCR beta chain sequence and its context. As yet, its antigen is unknown. With V trimmed by 4 bases and J by 0 bases, 2 bases remained unmatched. The CDR3 length is 14 residues. CDR1 is SQVTM and CDR2 is ANQGSEA in the germline V gene. The data were produced by immunoSEQ multiplex PCR, yet TCRdb's version contains in-frame clones alone and is incomplete. The sample consists of 70,000 to 95,000 clones, roughly 93% of them appearing once. This sample is part of a study of OX40 agonist ivuxolimab in advanced cancers. The overall study: Cohort: approximately 83% men, mean age approximately 60, aged about 23 to 80. Patients with prior anti-PD-1, anti-PD-L1 or anti-CTLA-4 therapy were eligible; about 41% had some. General study findings and limits: The CD4+ and CD8+ T cells in the blood had expanded clonally by week 6 at 0.1 to 3.0 mg/kg.

The sample was CD4+ or CD8+ T cells sorted from blood, taken in a trial of the OX40 agonist ivuxolimab. This chain links TRBV29-1 with TRBJ2-4, with 8 bases fitting TRBD1. The receptor comes from an adult with an advanced solid tumor such as melanoma, head and neck, liver or kidney cancer. The CDR3 nucleotides read TGCAGCGTTGGACAGGGGCTAGCCAAAAACATTCAGTACTTC. Protein sequence: CSVGQGLAKNIQYF.